This record covers a single T cell receptor beta chain. The germline gives CDR1 MNHEY, CDR2 SVGAGI. V was pared by 0 bases and J by 3 bases, with 11 bases between. This CDR3 is 15 amino acids long. These data belong to a study of blood T cell repertoires in COVID-19. The wider study: Spain, Italy and the United States supplied samples that represented acute and convalescent COVID-19. PBMCs, B-cell-depleted T cells, or T cells were the source of the cDNA or gDNA that made up the material.

Original data processing: Reference gene primer amplification yielded estimated nucleated cell counts. Only in-frame clones appear in the TCRdb table, and some are missing; sequencing was by immunoSEQ multiplex PCR. V, J and clone size were drawn from that table, and D and trimming were deduced from the DNA. The data hold over 75,000 clones, with 80% to 85% observed a single time. This chain links TRBV6-5 with TRBJ1-1; a possible D gene is TRBD1 (6 bases). The clonotype comes from a woman of 80 years or more with active or convalescent COVID-19. The sample taken for sequencing was peripheral blood. CDR3: CASSYSGGGDTEAFF. DNA for the CDR3: TGTGCCAGCAGTTACTCGGGGGGGGGCGACACTGAAGCTTTCTTT.